This T cell receptor (beta chain) was captured by sequencing in a study of T cells in Graves' hyperthyroidism and ophthalmopathy. Broader study findings: Ophthalmopathy was told apart from stable hyperthyroidism by a 13 V-J model.

Disease lasting under 3 months, a NOSPECS grade of at least 4, and a Clinical Activity Score of at least 3 were features of the ophthalmopathy patients. Exclusion of a patient resulted from uncontrolled infection, other autoimmune disease, pregnancy or lactation. Clinical symptoms, serum thyroxine, TRAb, thyroid ultrasound and orbital computed tomography established diagnosis. About this clonotype itself: What it binds is not known.

Amplification of TCR beta CDR3 regions was performed using RNA transcripts as template. HTBI primers drove first-round RT-PCR of the TCR CDR3. A single record per CDR3 protein comes from TCRdb applying MiXCR to the multiplex PCR reads. The repertoire holds hundreds of thousands of distinct CDR3 sequences, approximately 15% seen once, with approximately 13% in the top ten. The CDR3 has 14 amino acids. Germline loops: CDR1 SQVTM, CDR2 ANQGSEA. The V segment lost 2 bases and the J segment 7 bases; nucleotides outside the gene matches: 5. The sequence came from a man aged 18 to 30 with Graves' ophthalmopathy. The sequenced material came from blood. This chain connects TRBV29-1 to TRBJ2-7, with 13 nucleotides matching TRBD2. The CDR3 loop is CSVEKTSGGNEQYF. The CDR3 DNA reads as TGCAGCGTTGAAAAGACTAGCGGGGGGAATGAGCAGTACTTC.